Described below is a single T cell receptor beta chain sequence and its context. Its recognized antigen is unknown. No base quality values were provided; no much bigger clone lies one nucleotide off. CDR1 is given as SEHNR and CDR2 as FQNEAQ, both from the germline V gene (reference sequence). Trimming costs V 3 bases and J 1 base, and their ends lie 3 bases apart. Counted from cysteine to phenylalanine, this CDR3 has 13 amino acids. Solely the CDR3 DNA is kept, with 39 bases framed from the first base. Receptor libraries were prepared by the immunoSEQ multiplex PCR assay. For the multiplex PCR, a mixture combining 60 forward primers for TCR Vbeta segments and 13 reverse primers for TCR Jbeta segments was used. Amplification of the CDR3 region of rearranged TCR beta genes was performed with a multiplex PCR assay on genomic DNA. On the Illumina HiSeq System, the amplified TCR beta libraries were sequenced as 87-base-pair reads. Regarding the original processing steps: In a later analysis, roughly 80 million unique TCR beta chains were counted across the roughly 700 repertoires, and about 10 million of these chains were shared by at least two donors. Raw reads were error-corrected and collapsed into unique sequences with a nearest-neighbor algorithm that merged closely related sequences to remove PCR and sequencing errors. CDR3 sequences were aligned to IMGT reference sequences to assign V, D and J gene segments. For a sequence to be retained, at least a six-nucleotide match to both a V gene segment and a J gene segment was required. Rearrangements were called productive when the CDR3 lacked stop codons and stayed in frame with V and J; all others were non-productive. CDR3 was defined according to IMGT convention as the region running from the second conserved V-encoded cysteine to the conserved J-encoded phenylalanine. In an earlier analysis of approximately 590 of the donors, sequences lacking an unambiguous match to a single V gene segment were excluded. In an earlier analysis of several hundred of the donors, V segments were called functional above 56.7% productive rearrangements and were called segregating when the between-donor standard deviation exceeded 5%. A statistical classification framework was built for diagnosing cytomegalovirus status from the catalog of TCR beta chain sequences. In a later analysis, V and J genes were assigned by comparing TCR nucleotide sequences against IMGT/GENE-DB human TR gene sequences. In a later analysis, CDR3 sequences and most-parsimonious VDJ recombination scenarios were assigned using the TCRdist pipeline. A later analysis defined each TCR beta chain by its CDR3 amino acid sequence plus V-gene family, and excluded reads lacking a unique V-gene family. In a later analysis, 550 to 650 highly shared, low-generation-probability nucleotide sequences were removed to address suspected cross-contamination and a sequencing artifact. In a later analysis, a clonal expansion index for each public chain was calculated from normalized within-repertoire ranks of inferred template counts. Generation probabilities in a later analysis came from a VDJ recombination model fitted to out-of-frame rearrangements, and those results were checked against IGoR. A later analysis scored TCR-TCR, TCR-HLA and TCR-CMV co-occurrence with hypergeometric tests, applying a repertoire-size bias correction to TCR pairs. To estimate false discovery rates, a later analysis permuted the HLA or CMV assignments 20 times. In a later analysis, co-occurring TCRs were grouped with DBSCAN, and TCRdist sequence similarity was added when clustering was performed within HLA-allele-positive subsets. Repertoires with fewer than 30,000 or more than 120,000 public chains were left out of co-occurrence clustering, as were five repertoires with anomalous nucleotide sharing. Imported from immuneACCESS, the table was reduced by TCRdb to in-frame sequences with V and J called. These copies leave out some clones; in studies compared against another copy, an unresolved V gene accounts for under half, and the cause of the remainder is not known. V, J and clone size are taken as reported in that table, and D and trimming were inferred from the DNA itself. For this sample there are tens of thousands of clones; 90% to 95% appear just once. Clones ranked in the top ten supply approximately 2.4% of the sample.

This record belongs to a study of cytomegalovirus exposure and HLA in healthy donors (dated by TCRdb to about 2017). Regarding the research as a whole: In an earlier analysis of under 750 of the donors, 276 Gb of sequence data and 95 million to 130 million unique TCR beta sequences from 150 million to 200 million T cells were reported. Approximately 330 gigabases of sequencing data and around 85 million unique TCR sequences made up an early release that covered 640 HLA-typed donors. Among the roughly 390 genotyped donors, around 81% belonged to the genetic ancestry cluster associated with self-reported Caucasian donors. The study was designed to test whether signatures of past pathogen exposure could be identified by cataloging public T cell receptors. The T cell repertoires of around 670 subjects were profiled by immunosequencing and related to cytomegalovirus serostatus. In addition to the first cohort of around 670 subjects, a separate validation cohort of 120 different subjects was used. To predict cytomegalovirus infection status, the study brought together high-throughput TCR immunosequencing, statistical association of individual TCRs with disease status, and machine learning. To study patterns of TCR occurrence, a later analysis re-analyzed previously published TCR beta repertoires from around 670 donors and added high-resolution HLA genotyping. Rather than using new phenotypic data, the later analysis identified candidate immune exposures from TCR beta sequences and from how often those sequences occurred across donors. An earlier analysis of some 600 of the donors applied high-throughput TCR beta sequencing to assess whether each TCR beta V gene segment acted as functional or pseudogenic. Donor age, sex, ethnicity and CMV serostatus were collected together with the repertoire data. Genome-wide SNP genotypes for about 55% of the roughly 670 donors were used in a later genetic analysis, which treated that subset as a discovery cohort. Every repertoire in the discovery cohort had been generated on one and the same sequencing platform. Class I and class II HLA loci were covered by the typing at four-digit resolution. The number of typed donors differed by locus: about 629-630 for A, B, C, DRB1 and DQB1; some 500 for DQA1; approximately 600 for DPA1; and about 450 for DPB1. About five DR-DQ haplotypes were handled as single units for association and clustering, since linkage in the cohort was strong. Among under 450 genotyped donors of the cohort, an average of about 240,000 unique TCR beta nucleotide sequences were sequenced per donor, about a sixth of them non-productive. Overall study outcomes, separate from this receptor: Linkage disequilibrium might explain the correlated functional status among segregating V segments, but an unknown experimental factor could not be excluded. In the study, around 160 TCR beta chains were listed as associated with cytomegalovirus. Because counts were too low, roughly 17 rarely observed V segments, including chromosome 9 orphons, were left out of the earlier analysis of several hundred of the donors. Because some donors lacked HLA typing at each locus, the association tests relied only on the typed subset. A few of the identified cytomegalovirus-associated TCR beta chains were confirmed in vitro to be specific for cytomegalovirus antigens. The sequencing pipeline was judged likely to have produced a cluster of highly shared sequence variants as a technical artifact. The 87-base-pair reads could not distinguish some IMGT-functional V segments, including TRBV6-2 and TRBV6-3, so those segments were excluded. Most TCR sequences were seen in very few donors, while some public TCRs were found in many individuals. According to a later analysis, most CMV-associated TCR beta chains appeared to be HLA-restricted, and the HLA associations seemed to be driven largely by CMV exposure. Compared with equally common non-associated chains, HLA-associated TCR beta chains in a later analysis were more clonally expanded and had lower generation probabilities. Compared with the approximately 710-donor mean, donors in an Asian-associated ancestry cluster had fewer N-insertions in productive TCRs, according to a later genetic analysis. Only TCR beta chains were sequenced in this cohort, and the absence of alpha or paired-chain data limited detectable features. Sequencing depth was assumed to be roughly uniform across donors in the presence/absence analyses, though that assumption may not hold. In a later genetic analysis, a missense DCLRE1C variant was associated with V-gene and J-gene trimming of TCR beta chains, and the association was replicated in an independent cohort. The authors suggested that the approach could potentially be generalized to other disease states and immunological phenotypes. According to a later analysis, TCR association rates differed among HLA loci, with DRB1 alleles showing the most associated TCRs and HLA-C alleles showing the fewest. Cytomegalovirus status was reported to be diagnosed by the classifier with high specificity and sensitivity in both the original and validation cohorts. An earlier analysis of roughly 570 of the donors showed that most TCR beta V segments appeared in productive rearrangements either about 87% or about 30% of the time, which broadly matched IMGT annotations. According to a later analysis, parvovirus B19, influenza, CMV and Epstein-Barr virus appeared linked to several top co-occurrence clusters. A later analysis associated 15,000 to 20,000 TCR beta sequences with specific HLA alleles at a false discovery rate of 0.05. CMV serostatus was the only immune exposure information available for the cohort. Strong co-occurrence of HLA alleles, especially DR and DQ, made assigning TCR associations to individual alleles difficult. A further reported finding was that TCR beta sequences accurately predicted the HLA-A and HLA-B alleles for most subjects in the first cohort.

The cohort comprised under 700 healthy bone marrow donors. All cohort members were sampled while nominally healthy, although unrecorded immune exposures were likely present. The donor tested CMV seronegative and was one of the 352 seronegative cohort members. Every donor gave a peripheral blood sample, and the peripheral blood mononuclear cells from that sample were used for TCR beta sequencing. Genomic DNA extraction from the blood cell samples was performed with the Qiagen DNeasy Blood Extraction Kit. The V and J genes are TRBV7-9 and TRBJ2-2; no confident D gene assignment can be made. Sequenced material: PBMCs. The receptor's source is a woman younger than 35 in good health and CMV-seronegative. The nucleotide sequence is TGTGCCAGCAGCTTTAAGAACACCGGGGAGCTGTTTTTT. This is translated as CASSFKNTGELFF. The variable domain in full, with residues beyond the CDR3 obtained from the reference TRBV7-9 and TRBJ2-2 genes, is DTGVSQNPRHKITKRGQNVTFRCDPISEHNRLYWYRQTLGQGPEFLTYFQNEAQLEKSRLLSDRFSAERPKGSFSTLEIQRTEQGDSAMYLCASSFKNTGELFFGEGSRLTVL.